This T cell receptor (beta chain) was sequenced during a study of blood T cell repertoires in COVID-19. Background on the study: COVID-19 samples from acute and convalescent phases originated in the United States, Italy and Spain. Nucleic acid was either cDNA or gDNA, and it came from T cells, B-cell-depleted T cells, or PBMCs.

Authors' analysis steps: The authors estimated nucleated cell counts from reference gene primer amplification. Method: immunoSEQ multiplex PCR; TCRdb's copy keeps in-frame clones and lacks some. The DNA gave D and trimming, while V, J and clone size come from that table. The sample lists some 120,000 clones, roughly 81% occurring once. The V gene end was trimmed by 4 bases and the J gene end by 5 bases; junction bases not matched to a gene: 7. CDR3 length: 15 residues. CDR1 and CDR2 from the germline V gene are LNHDA and SQIVND (reference sequence). The material sequenced was peripheral blood. The source of this sequence is a human donor in a cohort sampled during active COVID-19. V and J are TRBV19 and TRBJ1-4, with 7 bases fitting TRBD1. This chain's CDR3 is CASSTYTGENEKLFF. CDR3 nucleotide sequence: TGTGCCAGTAGTACCTACACAGGGGAAAATGAAAAACTGTTTTTT.